This passage covers 2 T cell receptor beta chains from one sample sequenced in a study of read filtering for tumor transcriptome and immune sequencing. This library used roughly 400 ng RNA and molecular barcoded adaptors spanning alpha/delta and beta/gamma chains. TCRdb ran MiXCR on the reads and lists one entry per CDR3 protein. This table holds approximately 50,000 distinct CDR3 sequences, approximately 22% found once. The sequenced material came from a population of CD138-negative cells sorted from bone marrow. The receptors originated from a donor aged 40 or over with multiple myeloma.

Concerning this clonotype itself: This is likely an artifact of a read error, given a far larger clone one base away. Without the conserved terminal phenylalanine or tryptophan, this CDR3 likely stems from a read error. The rearrangement links TRBV6-6 to TRBJ1-1; D is possibly TRBD1 (5 bases). Trimming took 2 bases from V and 2 from J, leaving 9 bases between them. The CDR3 extends over 14 amino acids. Looked up from germline, CDR1 is MNHNY and CDR2 is SVGAGI (reference sequence). The CDR3 nucleotides are TGTGCCAGCAGTTACCCCGGACATAACACTGAAGCTTTCGTT. Residues: CASSYPGHNTEAFV.

This clonotype showed up many times. The rearrangement uses TRBV7-9 and TRBJ1-1; TRBD1 might be the D (6 bases). The CDR3 consists of 15 residues. Trimming took 5 bases from V and 1 from J, leaving 14 bases between them. Germline V CDR1 and CDR2: SEHNR, FQNEAQ (reference sequence). The CDR3 reads CASSVPGAGNTEAFF. CDR3 bases: TGTGCCAGCAGCGTCCCAGGGGCCGGGAACACTGAAGCTTTCTTT.